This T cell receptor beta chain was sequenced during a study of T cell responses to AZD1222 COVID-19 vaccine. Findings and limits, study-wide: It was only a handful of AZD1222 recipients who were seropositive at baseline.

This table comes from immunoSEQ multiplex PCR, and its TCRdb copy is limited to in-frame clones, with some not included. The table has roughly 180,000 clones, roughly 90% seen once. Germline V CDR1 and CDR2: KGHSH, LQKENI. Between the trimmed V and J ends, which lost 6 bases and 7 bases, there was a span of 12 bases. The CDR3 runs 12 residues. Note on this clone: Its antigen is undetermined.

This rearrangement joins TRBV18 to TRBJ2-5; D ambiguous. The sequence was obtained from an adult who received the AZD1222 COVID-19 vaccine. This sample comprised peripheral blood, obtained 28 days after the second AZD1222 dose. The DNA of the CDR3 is TGTGCCAGCTCGGATGGTTCCTGGACCCAGTACTTC. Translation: CASSDGSWTQYF.